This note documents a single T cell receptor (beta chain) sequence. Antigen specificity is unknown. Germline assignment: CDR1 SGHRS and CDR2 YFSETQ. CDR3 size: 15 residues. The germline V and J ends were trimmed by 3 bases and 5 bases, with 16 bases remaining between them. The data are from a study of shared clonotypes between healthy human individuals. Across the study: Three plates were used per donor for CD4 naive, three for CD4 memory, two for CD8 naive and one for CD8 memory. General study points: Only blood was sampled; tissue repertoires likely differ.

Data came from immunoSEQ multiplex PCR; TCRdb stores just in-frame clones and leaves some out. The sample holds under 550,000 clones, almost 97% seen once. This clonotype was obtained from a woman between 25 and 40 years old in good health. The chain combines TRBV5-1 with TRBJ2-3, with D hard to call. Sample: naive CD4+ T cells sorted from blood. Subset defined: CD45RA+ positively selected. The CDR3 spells CASSSTNYFEDTQYF. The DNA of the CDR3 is TGCGCCAGCAGCTCCACGAACTATTTCGAAGATACGCAGTATTTT.